This T cell receptor (beta chain) was captured in a study of identical twins. Carrying unique molecular identifiers, the cDNA also gained a universal primer site through template switching. MiXCR, applied by TCRdb to the 5' RACE reads, yields one record per CDR3 protein. The repertoire holds about 430,000 distinct CDR3 sequences, less than 20% seen once, with 9% to 15% in the top ten. This clonotype was detected ten times or more. V was trimmed by 0 bases and J by 0 bases, leaving 9 bases between them. The CDR3 sequence is 16 residues long. The germline CDR1 and CDR2 sequences are LGHNA and YSLEER. This rearrangement joins TRBV4-3 to TRBJ1-5; no clear D. The clonotype was recovered from a man aged 50-59 years in good health. The sample was naive T cells sorted from blood. The CDR3 region has the DNA TGCGCCAGCAGCCAAGAGTCCGGGAATAGCAATCAGCCCCAGCATTTT. This codes for CASSQESGNSNQPQHF.